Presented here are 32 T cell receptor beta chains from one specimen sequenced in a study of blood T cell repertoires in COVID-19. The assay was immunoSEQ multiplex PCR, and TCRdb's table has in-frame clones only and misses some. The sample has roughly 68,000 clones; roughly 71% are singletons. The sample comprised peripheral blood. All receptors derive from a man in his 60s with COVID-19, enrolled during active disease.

The CDR3 region has the DNA TGTGCCAGCAGCCAAGCCACAGGGGTCGGTGGCTACACCTTC. Encoded protein: CASSQATGVGGYTF. The chain couples TRBV3-1 (or the pseudogene TRBV3-2) to TRBJ1-2, with 7 bases identical to TRBD1. CDR1 is LGHDT and CDR2 is YNNKEL in the germline V gene (reference sequence). The CDR3 is 14 amino acids. With 1 base clipped from V and 7 bases from J, the junction kept 6 bases outside the gene matches.

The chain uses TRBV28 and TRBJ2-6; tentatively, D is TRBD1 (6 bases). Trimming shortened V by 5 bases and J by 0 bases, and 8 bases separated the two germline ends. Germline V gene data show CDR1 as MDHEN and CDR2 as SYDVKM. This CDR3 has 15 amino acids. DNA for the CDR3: TGTGCCAGCAGTCCGGACAGCTCTGGGGCCAACGTCCTGACTTTC. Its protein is CASSPDSSGANVLTF. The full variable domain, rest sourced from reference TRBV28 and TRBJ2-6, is DVKVTQSSRYLVKRTGEKVFLECVQDMDHENMFWYRQDPGLGLRLIYFSYDVKMKEKGDIPEGYSVSREKKERFSLILESASTNQTSMYLCASSPDSSGANVLTFGAGSRLTVL.

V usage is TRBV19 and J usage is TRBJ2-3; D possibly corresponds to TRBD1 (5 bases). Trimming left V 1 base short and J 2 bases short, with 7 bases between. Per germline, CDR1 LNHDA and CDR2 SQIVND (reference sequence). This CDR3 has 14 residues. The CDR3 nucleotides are TGTGCCAGTAGTATAGGACAGTCCACAGATACGCAGTATTTT. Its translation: CASSIGQSTDTQYF.

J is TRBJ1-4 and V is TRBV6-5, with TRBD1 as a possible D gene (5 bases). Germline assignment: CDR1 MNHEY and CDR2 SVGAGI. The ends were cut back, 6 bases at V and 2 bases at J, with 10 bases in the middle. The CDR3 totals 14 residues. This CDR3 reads CASRSGRTNEKLFF. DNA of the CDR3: TGTGCCAGCAGGTCAGGGAGGACTAATGAAAAACTGTTTTTT.

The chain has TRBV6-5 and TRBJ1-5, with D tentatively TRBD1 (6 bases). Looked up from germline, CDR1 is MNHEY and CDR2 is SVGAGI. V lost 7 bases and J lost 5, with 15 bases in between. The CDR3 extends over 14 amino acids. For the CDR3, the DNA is TGTGCCAGCAACCCGGCGGGGGGCGATCAGCCCCAGCATTTT. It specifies CASNPAGGDQPQHF.

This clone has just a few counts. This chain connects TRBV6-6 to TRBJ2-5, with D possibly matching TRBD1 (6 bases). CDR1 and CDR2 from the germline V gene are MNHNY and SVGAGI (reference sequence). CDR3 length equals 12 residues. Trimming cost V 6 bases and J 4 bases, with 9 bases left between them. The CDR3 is CASRQGLETQYF. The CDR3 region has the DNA TGTGCCAGCAGACAGGGATTAGAGACCCAGTACTTC.

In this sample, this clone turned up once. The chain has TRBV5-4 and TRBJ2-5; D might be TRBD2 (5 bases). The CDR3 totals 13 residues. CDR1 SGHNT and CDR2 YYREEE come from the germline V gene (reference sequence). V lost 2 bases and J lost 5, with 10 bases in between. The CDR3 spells CASSFGEIETQYF. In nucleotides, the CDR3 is TGTGCCAGCAGCTTTGGGGAGATTGAGACCCAGTACTTC.

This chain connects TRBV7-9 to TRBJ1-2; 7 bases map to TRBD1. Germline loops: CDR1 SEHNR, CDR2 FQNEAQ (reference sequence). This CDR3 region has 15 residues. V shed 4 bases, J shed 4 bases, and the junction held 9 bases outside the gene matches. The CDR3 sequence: CASSSRARTGYGYTF. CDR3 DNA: TGTGCCAGCAGCTCTCGAGCCCGGACAGGCTATGGCTACACCTTC.

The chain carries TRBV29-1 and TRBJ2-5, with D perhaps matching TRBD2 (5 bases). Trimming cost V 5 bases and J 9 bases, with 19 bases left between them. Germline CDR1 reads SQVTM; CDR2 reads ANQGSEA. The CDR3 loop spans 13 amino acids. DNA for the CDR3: TGCAGCGTTCCTGAAGCGGCGGCGGGTCCCCAGTACTTC. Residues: CSVPEAAAGPQYF.

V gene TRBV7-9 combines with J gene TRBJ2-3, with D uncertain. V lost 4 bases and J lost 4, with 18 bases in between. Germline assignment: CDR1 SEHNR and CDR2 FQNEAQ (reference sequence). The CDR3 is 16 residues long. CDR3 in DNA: TGTGCCAGCAGCTGGCAACGGAGAGTCCCGTCAGATACGCAGTATTTT. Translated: CASSWQRRVPSDTQYF. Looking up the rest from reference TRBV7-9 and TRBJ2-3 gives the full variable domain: DTGVSQNPRHKITKRGQNVTFRCDPISEHNRLYWYRQTLGQGPEFLTYFQNEAQLEKSRLLSDRFSAERPKGSFSTLEIQRTEQGDSAMYLCASSWQRRVPSDTQYFGPGTRLTVL.

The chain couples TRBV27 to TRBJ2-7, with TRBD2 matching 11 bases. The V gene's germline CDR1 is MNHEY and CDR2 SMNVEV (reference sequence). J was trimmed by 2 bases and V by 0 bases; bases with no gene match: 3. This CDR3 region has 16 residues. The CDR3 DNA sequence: TGTGCCAGCAGTTTATCCGGGACTAGCGGTGCCTACGAGCAGTACTTC. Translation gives CASSLSGTSGAYEQYF.

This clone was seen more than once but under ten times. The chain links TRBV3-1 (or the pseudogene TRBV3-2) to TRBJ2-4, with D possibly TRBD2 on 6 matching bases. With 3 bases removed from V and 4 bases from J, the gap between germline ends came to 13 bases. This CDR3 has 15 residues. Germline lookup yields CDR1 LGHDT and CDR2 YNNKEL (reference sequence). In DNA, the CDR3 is TGTGCCAGCAGCCATACAAGCGGGTTAAAAAACATTCAGTACTTC. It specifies CASSHTSGLKNIQYF.

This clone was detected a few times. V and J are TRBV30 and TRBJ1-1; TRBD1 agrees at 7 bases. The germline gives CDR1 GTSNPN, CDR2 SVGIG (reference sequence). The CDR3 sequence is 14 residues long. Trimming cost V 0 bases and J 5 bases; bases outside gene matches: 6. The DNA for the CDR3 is TGTGCCTGGAGTGTAAAAGGGGGCTATACTGAAGCTTTCTTT. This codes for CAWSVKGGYTEAFF. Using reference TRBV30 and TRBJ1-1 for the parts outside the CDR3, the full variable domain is SQTIHQWPATLVQPVGSPLSLECTVEGTSNPNLYWYRQAAGRGLQLLFYSVGIGQISSEVPQNLSASRPQDRQFILSSKKLLLSDSGFYLCAWSVKGGYTEAFFGQGTRLTVV.

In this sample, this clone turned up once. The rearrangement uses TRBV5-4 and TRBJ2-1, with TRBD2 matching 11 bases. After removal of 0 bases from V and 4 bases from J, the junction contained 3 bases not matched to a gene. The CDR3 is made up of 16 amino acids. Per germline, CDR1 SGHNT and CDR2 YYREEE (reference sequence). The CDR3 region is CASSLGLAGIYNEQFF. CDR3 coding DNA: TGTGCCAGCAGCTTGGGACTAGCGGGAATTTACAATGAGCAGTTCTTC.

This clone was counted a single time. CDR3 residues: CASSPSLNEQYF. CDR3 nucleotide sequence: TGTGCCAGCTCACCAAGTCTAAACGAGCAGTACTTC. The rearrangement links TRBV18 to TRBJ2-7; no clear D. The germline V gene has CDR1 KGHSH and CDR2 LQKENI. This CDR3 has 12 amino acids. The ends were cut back, 2 bases at V and 5 bases at J, with 7 bases in the middle. The full variable domain, its missing parts supplied by reference TRBV18 and TRBJ2-7, is NAGVMQNPRHLVRRRGQEARLRCSPMKGHSHVYWYRQLPEEGLKFMVYLQKENIIDESGMPKERFSAEFPKEGPSILRIQQVVRGDSAAYFCASSPSLNEQYFGPGTRLTVT.

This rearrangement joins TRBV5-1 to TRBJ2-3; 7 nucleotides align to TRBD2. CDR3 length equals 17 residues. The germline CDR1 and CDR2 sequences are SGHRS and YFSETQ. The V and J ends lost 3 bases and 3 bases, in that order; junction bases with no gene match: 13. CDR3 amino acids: CASSYSTTSSVTDTQYF. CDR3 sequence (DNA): TGCGCCAGCAGCTACTCCACGACTAGCAGCGTTACAGATACGCAGTATTTT.

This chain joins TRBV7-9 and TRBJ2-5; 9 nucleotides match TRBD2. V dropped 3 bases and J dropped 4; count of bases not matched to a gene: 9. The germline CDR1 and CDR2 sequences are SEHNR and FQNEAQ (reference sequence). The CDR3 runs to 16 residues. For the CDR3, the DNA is TGTGCCAGCAGCTTGACTAGCGGTCGGGTGAGAGAGACCCAGTACTTC. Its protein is CASSLTSGRVRETQYF.

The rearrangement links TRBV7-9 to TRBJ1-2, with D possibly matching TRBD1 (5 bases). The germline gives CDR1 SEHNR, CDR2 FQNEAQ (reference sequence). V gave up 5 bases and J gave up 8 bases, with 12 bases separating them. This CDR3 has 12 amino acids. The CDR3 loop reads CASSTTGPGYTF. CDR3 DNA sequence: TGTGCCAGCAGCACCACAGGTCCGGGCTACACCTTC.

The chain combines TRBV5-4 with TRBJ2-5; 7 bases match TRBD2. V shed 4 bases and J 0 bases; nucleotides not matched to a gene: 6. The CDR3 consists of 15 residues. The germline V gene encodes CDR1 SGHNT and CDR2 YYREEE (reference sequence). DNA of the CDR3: TGTGCCAGCAGCCTCGGGGCGGGGGACCAAGAGACCCAGTACTTC. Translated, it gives CASSLGAGDQETQYF. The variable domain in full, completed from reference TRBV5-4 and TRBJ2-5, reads ETGVTQSPTHLIKTRGQQVTLRCSSQSGHNTVSWYQQALGQGPQFIFQYYREEENGRGNFPPRFSGLQFPNYSSELNVNALELDDSALYLCASSLGAGDQETQYFGPGTRLLVL.

CDR3 nucleotides: TGTGCCAGCAGCTCATCACGGACTAGCGGGGGCACAGATACGCAGTATTTT. Encoded protein: CASSSSRTSGGTDTQYF. The V gene is TRBV7-2, the J gene TRBJ2-3; 12 positions agree with TRBD2. V lost 4 bases, J lost 1 base, and 6 bases stayed unmatched. Germline V gene sequence: CDR1 SGHTA, CDR2 FQGNSA. The CDR3 loop spans 17 amino acids.

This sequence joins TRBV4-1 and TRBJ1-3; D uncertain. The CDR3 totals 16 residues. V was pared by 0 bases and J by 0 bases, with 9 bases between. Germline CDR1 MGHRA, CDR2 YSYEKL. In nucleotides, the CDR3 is TGCGCCAGCAGCCAAGACGGTGAGGTCTCTGGAAACACCATATATTTT. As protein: CASSQDGEVSGNTIYF.

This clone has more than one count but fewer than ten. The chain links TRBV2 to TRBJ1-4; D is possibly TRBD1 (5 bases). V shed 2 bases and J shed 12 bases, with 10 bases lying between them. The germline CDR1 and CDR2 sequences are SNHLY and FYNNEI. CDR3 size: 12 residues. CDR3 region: CASSESGGELFF. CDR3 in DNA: TGTGCCAGCAGTGAATCTGGGGGGGAACTGTTTTTT.

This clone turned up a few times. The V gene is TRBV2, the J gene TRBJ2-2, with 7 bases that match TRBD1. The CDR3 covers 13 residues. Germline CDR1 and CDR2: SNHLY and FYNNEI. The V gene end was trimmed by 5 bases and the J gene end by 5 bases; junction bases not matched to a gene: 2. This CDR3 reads CASSRQGTGELFF. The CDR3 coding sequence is TGTGCCAGCAGTCGACAGGGTACCGGGGAGCTGTTTTTT. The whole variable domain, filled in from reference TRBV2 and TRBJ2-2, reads EPEVTQTPSHQVTQMGQEVILRCVPISNHLYFYWYRQILGQKVEFLVSFYNNEISEKSEIFDDQFSVERPDGSNFTLKIRSTKLEDSAMYFCASSRQGTGELFFGEGSRLTVL.

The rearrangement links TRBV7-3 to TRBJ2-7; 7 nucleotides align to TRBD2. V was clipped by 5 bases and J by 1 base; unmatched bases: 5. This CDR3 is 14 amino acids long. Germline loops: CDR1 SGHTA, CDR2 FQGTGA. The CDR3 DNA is TGTGCCAGCAGCGTGGGGCGGGGGTCCTACGAGCAGTACTTC. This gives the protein CASSVGRGSYEQYF.

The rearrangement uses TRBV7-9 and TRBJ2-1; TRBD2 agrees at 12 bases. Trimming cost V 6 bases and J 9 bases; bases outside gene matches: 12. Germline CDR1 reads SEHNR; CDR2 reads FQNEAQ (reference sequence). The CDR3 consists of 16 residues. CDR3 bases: TGTGCCAGCAGTTCACCGGGACTAGCGGGCCCCCCTGAGCAGTTCTTC. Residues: CASSSPGLAGPPEQFF. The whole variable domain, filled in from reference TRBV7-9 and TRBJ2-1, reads DTGVSQNPRHKITKRGQNVTFRCDPISEHNRLYWYRQTLGQGPEFLTYFQNEAQLEKSRLLSDRFSAERPKGSFSTLEIQRTEQGDSAMYLCASSSPGLAGPPEQFFGPGTRLTVL.

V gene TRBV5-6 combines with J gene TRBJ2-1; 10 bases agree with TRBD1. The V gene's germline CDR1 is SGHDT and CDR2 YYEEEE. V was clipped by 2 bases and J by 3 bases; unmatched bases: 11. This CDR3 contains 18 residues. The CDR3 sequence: CASSFGPRDRGRYNEQFF. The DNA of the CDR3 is TGTGCCAGCAGCTTTGGCCCCAGGGACAGGGGCCGCTACAATGAGCAGTTCTTC.

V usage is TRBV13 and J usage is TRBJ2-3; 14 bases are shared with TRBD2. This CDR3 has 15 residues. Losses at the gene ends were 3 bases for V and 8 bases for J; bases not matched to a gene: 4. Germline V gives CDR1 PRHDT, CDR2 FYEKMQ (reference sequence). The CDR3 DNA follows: TGTGCCAGCAGCTTTCGGGGACTAGCGGGAGCTACGCAGTATTTT. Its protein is CASSFRGLAGATQYF.

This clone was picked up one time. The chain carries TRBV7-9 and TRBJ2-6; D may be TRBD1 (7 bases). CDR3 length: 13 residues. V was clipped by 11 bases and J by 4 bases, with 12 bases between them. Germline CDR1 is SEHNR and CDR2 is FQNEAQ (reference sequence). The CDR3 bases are TGTGCCGGAGGGGGCGCCGGGGCCAACGTCCTGACTTTC. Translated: CAGGGAGANVLTF.

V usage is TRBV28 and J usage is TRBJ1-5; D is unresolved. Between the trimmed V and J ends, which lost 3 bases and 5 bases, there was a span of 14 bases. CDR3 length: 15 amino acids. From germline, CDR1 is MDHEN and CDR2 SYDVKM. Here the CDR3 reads CASSFQAPLYQPQHF. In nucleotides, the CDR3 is TGTGCCAGCAGTTTCCAGGCGCCTTTATATCAGCCCCAGCATTTT.

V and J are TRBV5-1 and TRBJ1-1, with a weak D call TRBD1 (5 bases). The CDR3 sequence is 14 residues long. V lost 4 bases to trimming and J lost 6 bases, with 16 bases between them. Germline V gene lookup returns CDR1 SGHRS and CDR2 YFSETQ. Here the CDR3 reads CASSEGVGWAEAFF. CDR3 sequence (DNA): TGCGCCAGCAGCGAAGGGGTGGGGTGGGCTGAAGCTTTCTTT.

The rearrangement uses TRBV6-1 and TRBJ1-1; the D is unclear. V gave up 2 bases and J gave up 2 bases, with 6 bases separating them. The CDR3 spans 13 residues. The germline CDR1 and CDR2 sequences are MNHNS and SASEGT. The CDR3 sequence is CASSESYNTEAFF. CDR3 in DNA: TGTGCCAGCAGTGAAAGCTATAACACTGAAGCTTTCTTT.

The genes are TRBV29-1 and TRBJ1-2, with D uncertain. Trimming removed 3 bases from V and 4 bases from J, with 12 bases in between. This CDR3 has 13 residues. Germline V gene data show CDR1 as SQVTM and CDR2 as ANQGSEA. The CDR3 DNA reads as TGCAGCGTTGATAGCTGGGGAGGCTATGGCTACACCTTC. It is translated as CSVDSWGGYGYTF.